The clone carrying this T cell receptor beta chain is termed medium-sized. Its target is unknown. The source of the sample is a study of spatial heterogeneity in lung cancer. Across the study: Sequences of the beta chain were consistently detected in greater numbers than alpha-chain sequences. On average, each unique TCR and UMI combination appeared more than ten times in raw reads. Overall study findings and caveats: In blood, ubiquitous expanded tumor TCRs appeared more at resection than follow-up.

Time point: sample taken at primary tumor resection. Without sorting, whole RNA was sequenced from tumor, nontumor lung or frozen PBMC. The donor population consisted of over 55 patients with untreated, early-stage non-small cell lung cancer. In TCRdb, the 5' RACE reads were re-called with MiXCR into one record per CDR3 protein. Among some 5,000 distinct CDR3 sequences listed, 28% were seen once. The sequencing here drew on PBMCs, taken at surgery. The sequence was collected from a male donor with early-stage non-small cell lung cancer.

The CDR3 spells CASSLGATLGGELFF. DNA of the CDR3: TGTGCCAGCAGCTTAGGTGCTACCTTGGGCGGGGAGCTGTTTTTT. The chain joins TRBV7-2 to TRBJ2-2; D is uncertain. CDR3 length equals 15 residues. Trimming left V 1 base short and J 7 bases short, with 13 bases between. From germline, CDR1 is SGHTA and CDR2 FQGNSA.